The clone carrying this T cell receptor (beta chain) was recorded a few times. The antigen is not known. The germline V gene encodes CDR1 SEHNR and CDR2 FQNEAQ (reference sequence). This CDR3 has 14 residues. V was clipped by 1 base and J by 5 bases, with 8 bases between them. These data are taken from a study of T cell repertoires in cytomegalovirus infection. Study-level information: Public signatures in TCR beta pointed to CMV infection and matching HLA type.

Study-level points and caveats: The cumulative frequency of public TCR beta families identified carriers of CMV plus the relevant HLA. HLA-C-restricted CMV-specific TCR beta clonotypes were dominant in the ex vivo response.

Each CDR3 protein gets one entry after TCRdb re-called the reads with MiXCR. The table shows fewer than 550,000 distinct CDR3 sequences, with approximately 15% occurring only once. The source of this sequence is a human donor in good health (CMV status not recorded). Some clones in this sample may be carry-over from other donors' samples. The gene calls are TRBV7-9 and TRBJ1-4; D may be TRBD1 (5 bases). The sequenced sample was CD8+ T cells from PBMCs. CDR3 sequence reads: CASSLVGANEKLFF. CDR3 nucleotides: TGTGCCAGCAGCTTAGTAGGGGCAAATGAAAAACTGTTTTTT.